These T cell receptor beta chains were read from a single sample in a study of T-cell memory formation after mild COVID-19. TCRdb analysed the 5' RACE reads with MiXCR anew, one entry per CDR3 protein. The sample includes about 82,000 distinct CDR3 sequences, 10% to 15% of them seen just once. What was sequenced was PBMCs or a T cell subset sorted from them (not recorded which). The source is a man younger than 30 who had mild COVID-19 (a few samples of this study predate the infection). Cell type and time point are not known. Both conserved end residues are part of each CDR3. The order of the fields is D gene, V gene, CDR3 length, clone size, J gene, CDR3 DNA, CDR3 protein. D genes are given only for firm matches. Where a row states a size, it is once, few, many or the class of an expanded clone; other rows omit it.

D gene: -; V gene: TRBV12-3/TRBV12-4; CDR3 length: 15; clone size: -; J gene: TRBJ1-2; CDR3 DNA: TGTGCCAGCACCCCCGGCAGGGGTTCACTGAAAGGCTACACCTTC; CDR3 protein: CASTPGRGSLKGYTF
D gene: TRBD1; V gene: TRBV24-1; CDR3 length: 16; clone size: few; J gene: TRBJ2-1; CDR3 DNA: TGTGCCACCAGTGACAGGGACAGCAGCTCCTACAATGAGCAGTTCTTC; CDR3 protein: CATSDRDSSSYNEQFF
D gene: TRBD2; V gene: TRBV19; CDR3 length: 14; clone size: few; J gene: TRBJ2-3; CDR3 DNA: TGTGCCAGTAGTGTTAGCGGGGTTGGAGATACGCAGTATTTT; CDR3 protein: CASSVSGVGDTQYF
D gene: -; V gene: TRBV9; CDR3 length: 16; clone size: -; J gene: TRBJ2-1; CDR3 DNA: TGTGCCAGCAGCGCCCGCGGGAAACCTTCCTACAATGAGCAGTTCTTC; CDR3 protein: CASSARGKPSYNEQFF
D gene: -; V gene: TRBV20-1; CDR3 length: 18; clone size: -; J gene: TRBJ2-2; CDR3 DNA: TGCAGTGCTAGAGATCTGTCGTCAGCATACGCGCAACCCGGGGAGCTGTTTTTT; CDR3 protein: CSARDLSSAYAQPGELFF
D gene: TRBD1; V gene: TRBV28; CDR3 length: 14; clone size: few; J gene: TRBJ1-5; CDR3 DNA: TGTGCCAGCAGTCCGACAGGGGCCGACCAGCCCCAGCATTTT; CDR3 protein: CASSPTGADQPQHF
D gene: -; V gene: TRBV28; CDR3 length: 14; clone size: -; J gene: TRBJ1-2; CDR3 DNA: TGTGCCAGCGGGATCCAGGGAATCGGCTATGGCTACACCTTC; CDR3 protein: CASGIQGIGYGYTF
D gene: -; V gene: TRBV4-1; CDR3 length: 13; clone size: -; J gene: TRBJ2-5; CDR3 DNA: TGCGCCAGCAGCCAAGCAAACCGGGACTGGCAGTACTTC; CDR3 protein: CASSQANRDWQYF
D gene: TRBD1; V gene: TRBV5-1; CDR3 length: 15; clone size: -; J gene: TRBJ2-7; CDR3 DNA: TGCGCCAGCAGCCCAGGGACAGTGATTTCCTACGAGCAGTACTTC; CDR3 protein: CASSPGTVISYEQYF
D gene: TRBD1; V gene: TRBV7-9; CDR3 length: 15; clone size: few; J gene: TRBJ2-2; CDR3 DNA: TGTGCCAGCAGCGCCCGGGACAGGGTCACCGGGGAGCTGTTTTTT; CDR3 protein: CASSARDRVTGELFF
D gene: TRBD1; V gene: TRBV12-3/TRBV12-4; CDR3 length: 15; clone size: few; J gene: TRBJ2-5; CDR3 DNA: TGTGCCAGCAGCCAAGCCGGGACAGGGGAAGAGACCCAGTACTTC; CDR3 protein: CASSQAGTGEETQYF
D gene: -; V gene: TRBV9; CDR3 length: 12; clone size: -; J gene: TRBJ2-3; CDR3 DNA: TGTGCCAGCAGCGTTGACACAGATACGCAGTATTTT; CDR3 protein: CASSVDTDTQYF
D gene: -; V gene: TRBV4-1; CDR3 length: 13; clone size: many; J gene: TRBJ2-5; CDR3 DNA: TGCGCCAGCAGCCCCCCGGTTCTGGAGACCCAGTACTTC; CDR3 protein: CASSPPVLETQYF
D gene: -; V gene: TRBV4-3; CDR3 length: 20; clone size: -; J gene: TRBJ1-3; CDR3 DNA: TGCGCCAGCAGCCAAAAAAGGGGGGTGGCGGGCTTTTACCCTGGAAACACCATATATTTT; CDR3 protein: CASSQKRGVAGFYPGNTIYF
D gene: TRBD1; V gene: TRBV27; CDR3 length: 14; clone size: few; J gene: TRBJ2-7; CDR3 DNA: TGTGCCAGCAGCCCTAGGACAGGGGTGATGGAGCAGTACTTC; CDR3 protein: CASSPRTGVMEQYF
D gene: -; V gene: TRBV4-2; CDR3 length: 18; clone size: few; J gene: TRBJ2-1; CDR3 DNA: TGTGCCAGCAGCCAAGTTCAAAGAGGGGCCGGGACCTACAATGAGCAGTTCTTC; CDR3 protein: CASSQVQRGAGTYNEQFF
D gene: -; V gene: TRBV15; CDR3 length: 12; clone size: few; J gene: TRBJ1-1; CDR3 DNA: TGTGCCACCAGCTACAGGGAGACTGAAGCTTTCTTT; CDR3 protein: CATSYRETEAFF
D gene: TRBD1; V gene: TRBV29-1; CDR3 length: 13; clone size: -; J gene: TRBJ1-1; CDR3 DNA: TGCAGCGTAATTACAGGGGGGAACACTGAAGCTTTCTTT; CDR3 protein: CSVITGGNTEAFF
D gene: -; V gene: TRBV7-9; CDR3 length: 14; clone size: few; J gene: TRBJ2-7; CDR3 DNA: TGTGCCAGCAGCTTTGGACTTAACTACTACGAGCAGTACTTC; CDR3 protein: CASSFGLNYYEQYF
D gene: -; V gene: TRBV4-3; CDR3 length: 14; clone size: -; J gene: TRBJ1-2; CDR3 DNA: TGCGCCAGCAGCCAAGTCGCGGGGGCAGGTGGCTACACCTTC; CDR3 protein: CASSQVAGAGGYTF
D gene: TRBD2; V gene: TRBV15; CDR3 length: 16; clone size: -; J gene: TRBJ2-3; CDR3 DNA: TGTGCCACCAGCAGTCCGGGACTAGCGAGCACAGATACGCAGTATTTT; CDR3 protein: CATSSPGLASTDTQYF
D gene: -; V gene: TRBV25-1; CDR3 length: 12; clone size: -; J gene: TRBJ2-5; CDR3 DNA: TGTGCCAGCAGTTCACTGAGGGAGACCCAGTACTTC; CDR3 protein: CASSSLRETQYF
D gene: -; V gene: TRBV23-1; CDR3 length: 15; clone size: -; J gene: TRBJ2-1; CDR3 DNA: TGCGCCAGCAGTCAATCGAGGCCAGGTTCCGACGAGCAGTTCTTC; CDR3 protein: CASSQSRPGSDEQFF
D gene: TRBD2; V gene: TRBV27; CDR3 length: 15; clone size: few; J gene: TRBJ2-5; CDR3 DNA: TGTGCCAGCAGTCCGCAAGCGGGGACTGTCGAGACCCAGTACTTC; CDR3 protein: CASSPQAGTVETQYF
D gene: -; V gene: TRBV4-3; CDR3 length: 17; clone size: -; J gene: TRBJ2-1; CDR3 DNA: TGCGCCAGCAGCCAAGAAGAAGAGTTGGCCGTGTACAATGAGCAGTTCTTC; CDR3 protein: CASSQEEELAVYNEQFF
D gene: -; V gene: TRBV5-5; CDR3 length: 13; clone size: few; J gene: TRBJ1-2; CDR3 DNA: TGTGCCAGCAGCTTTAGGGAACCCTATGGCTACACCTTC; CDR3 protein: CASSFREPYGYTF
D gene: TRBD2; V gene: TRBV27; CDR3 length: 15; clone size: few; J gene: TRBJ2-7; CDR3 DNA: TGTGCCAGCAGTTTAACCCTAGCGGGGGGGACCGAGCAGTACTTC; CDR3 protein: CASSLTLAGGTEQYF
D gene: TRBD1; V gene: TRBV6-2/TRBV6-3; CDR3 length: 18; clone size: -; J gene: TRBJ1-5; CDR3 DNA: TGTGCCAGCAGCTCCCGGGACAGGGGGCGCCCCGGCAATCAGCCCCAGCATTTT; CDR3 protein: CASSSRDRGRPGNQPQHF
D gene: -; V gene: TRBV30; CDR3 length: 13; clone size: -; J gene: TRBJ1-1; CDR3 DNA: TGTGCCTGGGGGATGGGGGGGCGCGATGAAGCTTTCTTT; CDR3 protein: CAWGMGGRDEAFF
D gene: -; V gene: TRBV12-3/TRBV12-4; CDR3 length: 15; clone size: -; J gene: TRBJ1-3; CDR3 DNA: TGTGCCAGCAGTTTTGTGAGGGTAGGGAGAAACACCATATATTTT; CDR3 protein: CASSFVRVGRNTIYF
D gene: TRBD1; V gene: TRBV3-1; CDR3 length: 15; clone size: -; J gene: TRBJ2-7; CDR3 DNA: TGTGCCAGCAGCCAAGGAAGGGGACAGGGTTACGAGCAGTACTTC; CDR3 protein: CASSQGRGQGYEQYF
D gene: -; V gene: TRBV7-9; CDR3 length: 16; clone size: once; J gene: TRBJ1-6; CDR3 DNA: TGTGCCAGCAGCTCGCGGGACCCGAGGCCCGATTCACCCCTCCACTTT; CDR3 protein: CASSSRDPRPDSPLHF
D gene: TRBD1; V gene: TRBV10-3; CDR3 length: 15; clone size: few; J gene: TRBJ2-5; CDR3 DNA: TGTGCCATCAGTGAGGGGGACAGGGGGCAAGAGACCCAGTACTTC; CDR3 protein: CAISEGDRGQETQYF
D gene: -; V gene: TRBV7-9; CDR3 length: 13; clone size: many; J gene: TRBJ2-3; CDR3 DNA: TGTGCCAGCAGCTCCCGGGGCACAGATACGCAGTATTTT; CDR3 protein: CASSSRGTDTQYF
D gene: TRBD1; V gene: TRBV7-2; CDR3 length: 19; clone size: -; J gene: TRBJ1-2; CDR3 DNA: TGTGCCAGCAGCTTAGCCCCTTTTTGGGACAGGACGGCTAACTATGGCTACACCTTC; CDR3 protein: CASSLAPFWDRTANYGYTF
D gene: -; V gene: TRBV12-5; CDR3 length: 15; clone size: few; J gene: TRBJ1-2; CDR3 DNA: TGTGCTAGTGGTTTGGTAGGGGGGGACGGCTATGGCTACACCTTC; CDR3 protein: CASGLVGGDGYGYTF
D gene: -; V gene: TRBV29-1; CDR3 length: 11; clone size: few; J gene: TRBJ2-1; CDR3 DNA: TGCAGCGTTGAGACAGCTGGTTGGCAGTTCTTC; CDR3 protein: CSVETAGWQFF
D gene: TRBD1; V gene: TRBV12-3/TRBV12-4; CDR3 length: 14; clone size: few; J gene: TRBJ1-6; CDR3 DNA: TGTGCCAGCAGCCGTGGGACAGCTAATTCACCCCTCCACTTT; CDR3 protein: CASSRGTANSPLHF
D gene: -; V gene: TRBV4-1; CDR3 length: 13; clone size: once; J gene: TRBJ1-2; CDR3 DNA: TGCGCCAGCAGCCAAGATCCCAACTATGGCTACACCTTC; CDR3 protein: CASSQDPNYGYTF
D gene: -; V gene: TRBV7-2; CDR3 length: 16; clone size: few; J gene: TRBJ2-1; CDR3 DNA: TGTGCCAGCAGCTTAGCGAGAGGGGGGATCTACAATGAGCAGTTCTTC; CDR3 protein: CASSLARGGIYNEQFF